Shown below are 16 T cell receptor beta chains from a single sample sequenced in a study of cytomegalovirus exposure and HLA in healthy donors. The PCR contained 60 Vbeta and 13 Jbeta primers. Produced via immunoSEQ multiplex PCR; TCRdb's table is partial and in-frame only. Of tens of thousands of clones in the sample, about 70% were seen once. Sequences were obtained from PBMCs. These receptors all come from a male donor in good health and CMV-seropositive.

This clone was recorded only once. The chain couples TRBV6-5 to TRBJ1-2; no clear D gene. This CDR3 comprises 14 residues. Germline CDR1 MNHEY, CDR2 SVGAGI. The germline V and J ends were trimmed by 6 bases and 0 bases, with 11 bases remaining between them. The CDR3 here is CASSQTGTNYGYTF. CDR3 bases: TGTGCCAGCAGCCAAACCGGGACTAACTATGGCTACACCTTC.

The chain recombines TRBV19 with TRBJ1-3; possibly TRBD1 for D (5 bases). The CDR3 is made up of 16 amino acids. Trimming removed 5 bases from V and 1 base from J, with 15 bases in between. In germline, CDR1 is LNHDA, CDR2 SQIVND (reference sequence). The CDR3 region has the DNA TGTGCCAGTAGTCCACGTGGGGCCTATTCTGGAAACACCATATATTTT. Encoded protein: CASSPRGAYSGNTIYF.

This clone appeared a single time. The J gene is TRBJ2-3, the V gene TRBV10-3; D unresolved. Germline V gene data show CDR1 as ENHRY and CDR2 as SYGVKD. The CDR3 extends over 16 amino acids. V lost 3 bases, J lost 0 bases, and 13 bases lay in between. CDR3 loop: CAISDLFRVSTDTQYF. The CDR3 DNA sequence: TGTGCCATCAGTGATCTGTTCCGGGTTAGCACAGATACGCAGTATTTT.

The chain uses TRBV5-1 and TRBJ2-6, with no clear D. This CDR3 has 16 amino acids. V lost 1 base and J 0 bases, leaving 8 bases between the germline ends. From germline, CDR1 is SGHRS and CDR2 YFSETQ. The CDR3: CASSLTAHSGANVLTF. The CDR3 nucleotides read TGCGCCAGCAGCTTGACAGCCCACTCTGGGGCCAACGTCCTGACTTTC.

The chain recombines TRBV9 with TRBJ1-4, with D perhaps matching TRBD1 (6 bases). The CDR3 spans 14 residues. V lost 3 bases to trimming and J lost 2 bases, with 8 bases between them. CDR1 SGDLS and CDR2 YYNGEE come from the germline V gene. The CDR3 bases are TGTGCCAGCAGCGCCGGACAGACTAATGAAAAACTGTTTTTT. Translation: CASSAGQTNEKLFF.

The CDR3 loop is CASRDAPGQGSTSSYNSPLHF. The CDR3 DNA sequence: TGTGCCAGCAGGGACGCTCCGGGACAGGGTTCCACGAGCTCCTATAATTCACCCCTCCACTTT. The chain uses TRBV2 and TRBJ1-6; 9 bases map to TRBD1. The CDR3 consists of 21 residues. V shed 6 bases, J shed 0 bases, and the junction held 18 bases outside the gene matches. The germline CDR1 and CDR2 sequences are SNHLY and FYNNEI.

Concerning this clone itself: The sample contains more than one DNA sequence encoding this CDR3. The chain joins TRBV4-2 to TRBJ2-1; TRBD2 aligns across 7 bases. V shed 1 base and J 3 bases; nucleotides not matched to a gene: 3. CDR1 is LGHNA and CDR2 is YNFKEQ in the germline V gene. The CDR3 consists of 15 residues. The CDR3 reads CASSQGLAGYNEQFF. CDR3 coding DNA: TGTGCCAGCAGCCAAGGACTAGCTGGCTACAATGAGCAGTTCTTC.

The chain employs TRBV21-1 and TRBJ1-1; TRBD1, as called in the table, went unchecked against the DNA. TRBV21-1 is noted as a pseudogene. This CDR3 is built from 14 residues. The CDR3 nucleotides are TGTGCCAGCAGCAAAGGGGCTTGGCGTACTGAAGCTTTCTTT. Amino acids: CASSKGAWRTEAFF.

The gene calls are TRBV6-1 and TRBJ1-4, with D hard to call. Germline values: CDR1 MNHNS, CDR2 SASEGT. Trimming stripped 4 bases from V and 0 bases from J, with 6 bases between. The CDR3 is 14 residues long. CDR3 nucleotide sequence: TGTGCCAGCAGTGTGTCAGCAACTAATGAAAAACTGTTTTTT. Its translation: CASSVSATNEKLFF.

CDR3 bases: TGTGCCTGGAGTGTAACAGCTAACTATGGCTACACCTTC. This gives the protein CAWSVTANYGYTF. This chain links TRBV30 with TRBJ1-2, with D unresolved. The germline V gene has CDR1 GTSNPN and CDR2 SVGIG (reference sequence). Trimming shortened V by 0 bases and J by 0 bases, and 5 bases separated the two germline ends. The CDR3 has 13 amino acids.

The genes are TRBV11-2 and TRBJ1-4; 7 bases fit TRBD1. The CDR3 runs 16 residues. The germline CDR1 and CDR2 sequences are SGHAT and FQNNGV. After removal of 2 bases from V and 1 base from J, the junction contained 4 bases not matched to a gene. The CDR3 nucleotides are TGTGCCAGCAGCTTAACAGGGGAGGTAACTAATGAAAAACTGTTTTTT. This sequence encodes CASSLTGEVTNEKLFF. The full variable domain, rest sourced from reference TRBV11-2 and TRBJ1-4, is EAGVAQSPRYKIIEKRQSVAFWCNPISGHATLYWYQQILGQGPKLLIQFQNNGVVDDSQLPKDRFSAERLKGVDSTLKIQPAKLEDSAVYLCASSLTGEVTNEKLFFGSGTQLSVL.

This clone was counted only a few times. V is TRBV5-1 and J is TRBJ2-2; 11 bases map to TRBD1. The CDR3 has 15 residues. V was pared by 5 bases and J by 4 bases, with 4 bases of the junction left unmatched. Germline-derived CDR1 and CDR2 are SGHRS and YFSETQ. The CDR3 nucleotides are TGCGCCAGCAGTTCGGGACAGGGGGGCACCGGGGAGCTGTTTTTT. Translation gives CASSSGQGGTGELFF.

The chain recombines TRBV5-6 with TRBJ2-1, with TRBD2 as a possible D gene (6 bases). The ends were cut back, 7 bases at V and 6 bases at J, with 32 bases in the middle. Germline assignment: CDR1 SGHDT and CDR2 YYEEEE. This CDR3 is 19 amino acids long. The CDR3 bases are TGTGCCAGCGAGCCTCAGCTTGAAGTTTGGCGCGGGGTATCCAATGAGCAGTTCTTC. This codes for CASEPQLEVWRGVSNEQFF.

Only a few counts were recorded for this clone. CDR3 protein: CASRLGLAGAYEQYF. Written as DNA, the CDR3 is TGTGCCAGCAGGTTGGGACTAGCGGGAGCCTACGAGCAGTACTTC. The chain links TRBV2 to TRBJ2-7, with 14 nucleotides matching TRBD2. V lost 6 bases, J lost 2 bases, and 3 bases stayed unmatched. The CDR3 is made up of 15 amino acids. Looked up from germline, CDR1 is SNHLY and CDR2 is FYNNEI.

J is TRBJ2-1 and V is TRBV7-2; 7 bases agree with TRBD2. The germline V gene has CDR1 SGHTA and CDR2 FQGNSA. The CDR3 totals 12 residues. V dropped 5 bases and J dropped 6; count of bases not matched to a gene: 1. CDR3 nucleotides: TGTGCCAGCAGCCCTAGCGGCAATGAGCAGTTCTTC. Residues: CASSPSGNEQFF.

V and J are TRBV27 and TRBJ2-7; 8 positions agree with TRBD2. Germline V gene data show CDR1 as MNHEY and CDR2 as SMNVEV (reference sequence). V lost 2 bases and J lost 6; bases outside the gene matches: 15. This CDR3 contains 17 residues. CDR3 sequence: CASSLESPSGGPSEQYF. In nucleotides, the CDR3 is TGTGCCAGCAGTTTAGAATCCCCCTCGGGGGGGCCGTCCGAGCAGTACTTC.